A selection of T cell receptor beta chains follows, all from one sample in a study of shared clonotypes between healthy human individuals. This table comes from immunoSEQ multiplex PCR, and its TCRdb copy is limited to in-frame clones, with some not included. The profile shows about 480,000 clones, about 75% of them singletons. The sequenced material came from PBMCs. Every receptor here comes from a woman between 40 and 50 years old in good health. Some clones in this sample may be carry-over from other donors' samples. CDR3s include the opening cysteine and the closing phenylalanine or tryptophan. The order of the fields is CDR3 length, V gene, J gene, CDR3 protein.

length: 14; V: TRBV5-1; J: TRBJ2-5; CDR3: CASSWGGNRETQYF
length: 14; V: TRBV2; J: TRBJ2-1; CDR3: CATSGTHPYNEQFF
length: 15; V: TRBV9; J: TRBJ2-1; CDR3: CASSESGGSYNEQFF
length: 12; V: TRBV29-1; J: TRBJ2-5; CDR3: CSVGTGQETQYF
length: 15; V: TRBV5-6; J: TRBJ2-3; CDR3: CASSFVAGATDTQYF
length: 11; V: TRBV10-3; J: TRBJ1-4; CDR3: CAIRADEKLFF
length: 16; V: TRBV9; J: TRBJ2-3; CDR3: CASSVGVGQGTDTQYF
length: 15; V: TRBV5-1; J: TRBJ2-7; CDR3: CASSLPQGAMGEQYF
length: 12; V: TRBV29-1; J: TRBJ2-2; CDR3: CSASPGAGELFF
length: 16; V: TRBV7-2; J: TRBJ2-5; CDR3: CASSQRSGLAQETQYF
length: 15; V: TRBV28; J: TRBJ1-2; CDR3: CASSLAGAGNYGYTF
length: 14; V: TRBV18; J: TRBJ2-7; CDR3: CASSPSQSSYEQYF
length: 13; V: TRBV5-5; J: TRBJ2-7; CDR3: CASRGASTYEQYF
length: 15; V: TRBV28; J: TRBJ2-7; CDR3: CASSLTPPGNYEQYF
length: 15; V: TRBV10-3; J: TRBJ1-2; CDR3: CAISESLVYSYGYTF
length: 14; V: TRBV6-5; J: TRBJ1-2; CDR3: CASSYSGQGRGYTF
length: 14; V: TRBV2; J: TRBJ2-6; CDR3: CASSANSGANVLTF
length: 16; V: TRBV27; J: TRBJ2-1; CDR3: CASSLAEREAYNEQFF
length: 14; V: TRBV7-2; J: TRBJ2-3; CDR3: CANRRGSHTDTQYF
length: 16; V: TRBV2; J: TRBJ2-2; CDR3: CASSEAGSPNTGELFF
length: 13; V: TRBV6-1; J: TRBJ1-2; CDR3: CASSRQDLYGYTF
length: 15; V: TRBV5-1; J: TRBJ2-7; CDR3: CASSLAPGESYEQYF
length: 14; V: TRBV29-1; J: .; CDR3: CSVQRGQGAYEQYF
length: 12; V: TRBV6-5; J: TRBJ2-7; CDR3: CASSPGTYEQYF
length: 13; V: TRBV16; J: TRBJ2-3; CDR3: CASSKPGPDTQYF
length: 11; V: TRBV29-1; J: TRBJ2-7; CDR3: CSSRDSYEQYF
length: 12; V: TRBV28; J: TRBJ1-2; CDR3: CASRPQIDGYTF
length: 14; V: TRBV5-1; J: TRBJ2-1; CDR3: CARIAGPAYNEQFF
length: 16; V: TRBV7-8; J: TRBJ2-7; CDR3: CASSLAVLAGSGEQYF
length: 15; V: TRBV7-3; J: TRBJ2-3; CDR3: CASSLLGLGTDTQYF
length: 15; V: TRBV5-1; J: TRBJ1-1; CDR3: CASSLLGGGNTEAFF
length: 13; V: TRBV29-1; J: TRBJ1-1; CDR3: CSAVTGVNTEAFF